The 7 T cell receptor beta chains listed next were all sequenced from one sample in a study of blood T cell repertoires in COVID-19. Assay: immunoSEQ multiplex PCR; the TCRdb copy retains only in-frame clones and omits some. Of roughly 110,000 clones listed, 89% were seen once; the top ten hold 4.9%. The sample consisted of peripheral blood. The source of these receptors is a man aged 35-49 years with active or convalescent COVID-19.

The V and J genes are TRBV30 and TRBJ2-3; D may be TRBD2 (5 bases). The CDR3 loop spans 14 amino acids. CDR1 GTSNPN and CDR2 SVGIG come from the germline V gene (reference sequence). V was pared by 3 bases and J by 3 bases, with 13 bases between. The CDR3 reads CAWSQMSGTDTQYF. In DNA, the CDR3 is TGTGCCTGGAGCCAGATGAGCGGTACAGATACGCAGTATTTT. Full variable domain (remainder filled in from reference TRBV30 and TRBJ2-3): SQTIHQWPATLVQPVGSPLSLECTVEGTSNPNLYWYRQAAGRGLQLLFYSVGIGQISSEVPQNLSASRPQDRQFILSSKKLLLSDSGFYLCAWSQMSGTDTQYFGPGTRLTVL.

This chain joins TRBV6-5 and TRBJ1-2, with a weak D call TRBD1 (5 bases). Trimming took 0 bases from V and 4 from J, leaving 12 bases between them. The CDR3 runs 15 residues. The V gene's germline CDR1 is MNHEY and CDR2 SVGAGI. CDR3 sequence reads: CASSYSRGWGYGYTF. The DNA of the CDR3 is TGTGCCAGCAGTTACTCTAGGGGATGGGGCTATGGCTACACCTTC.

The chain has TRBV5-1 and TRBJ1-4; 9 bases match TRBD1. With V trimmed by 1 base and J by 0 bases, 4 bases remained unmatched. Germline assignment: CDR1 SGHRS and CDR2 YFSETQ. The CDR3 is made up of 17 amino acids. CDR3 in amino acids: CASSLSTGGATNEKLFF. The CDR3 region has the DNA TGCGCCAGCAGCTTGTCAACAGGGGGCGCAACTAATGAAAAACTGTTTTTT.

The V gene is TRBV27, the J gene TRBJ2-1, with D possibly TRBD1 on 6 matching bases. The CDR3 consists of 20 residues. Trimming left V 1 base short and J 8 bases short, with 30 bases between. Per the germline V gene, CDR1 is MNHEY and CDR2 is SMNVEV (reference sequence). The CDR3 region has the DNA TGTGCCAGCAGTTTATTAGTCAGGGGTGTGGAACAGGGTGGCCGTTATGAGCAGTTCTTC. Its translation is CASSLLVRGVEQGGRYEQFF.

The chain joins TRBV10-1 to TRBJ2-1; a possible D gene is TRBD1 (7 bases). Germline V gene lookup returns CDR1 WNHNN and CDR2 SYGVQD (reference sequence). The CDR3 sequence is 12 residues long. Trimming pared 6 bases from V and 9 bases from J, leaving 12 bases between. CDR3 amino acids: CASREGASEQFF. CDR3 DNA sequence: TGCGCCAGCAGGGAGGGGGCTAGTGAGCAGTTCTTC.

The chain has TRBV7-3 and TRBJ1-1, with D unresolved. The CDR3 is made up of 14 amino acids. CDR1 and CDR2 (germline): SGHTA, FQGTGA. Trimming took 3 bases from V and 4 from J, leaving 12 bases between them. CDR3 amino acids: CASSLLGETTEAFF. DNA of the CDR3: TGTGCCAGCAGCTTGCTGGGAGAAACCACTGAAGCTTTCTTT.

The rearrangement links TRBV28 to TRBJ1-2; D is possibly TRBD1 (6 bases). The CDR3 has 15 residues. Trimming cost V 4 bases and J 8 bases, with 20 bases left between them. CDR1 and CDR2 from the germline V gene are MDHEN and SYDVKM. This CDR3 is CASSSTAGGRNGYTF. The CDR3, as DNA: TGTGCCAGCAGTTCCACCGCGGGGGGGCGGAACGGCTACACCTTC.